Presented here are 9 T cell receptor beta chains from one specimen sequenced in a study of cytomegalovirus exposure and HLA in healthy donors. PCR used 60 Vbeta primers and 13 Jbeta primers. Assay: immunoSEQ multiplex PCR; the TCRdb copy retains only in-frame clones and omits some. Of 100,000 to 150,000 clones listed, roughly 78% are singletons. Sequencing was carried out using PBMCs. The receptor source for this set is a man in his forties or fifties in good health and CMV-seropositive.

The rearrangement joins TRBV18 to TRBJ1-4; the D gene is possibly TRBD1 (5 bases). CDR1 and CDR2 (germline): KGHSH, LQKENI. The CDR3 contains 15 residues. The V end was cut by 3 bases, the J end by 2 bases, with 10 bases between. This CDR3 is CASSPTGPTNEKLFF. The CDR3, as DNA: TGTGCCAGCTCACCCACAGGACCTACTAATGAAAAACTGTTTTTT.

This rearrangement joins TRBV5-6 to TRBJ2-7; D is undetermined. Per germline, CDR1 SGHDT and CDR2 YYEEEE. Trimming shortened V by 4 bases and J by 2 bases, and 7 bases separated the two germline ends. The CDR3 is 12 amino acids. This CDR3 is CASSRSPYEQYF. CDR3 sequence (DNA): TGTGCCAGCAGCCGGTCTCCCTACGAGCAGTACTTC.

This chain uses TRBV10-3 with TRBJ1-1, with 10 positions matching TRBD1. Germline V gives CDR1 ENHRY, CDR2 SYGVKD. V shed 10 bases, J shed 2 bases, and the junction held 13 bases outside the gene matches. There are 16 residues in the CDR3. The CDR3 here is CATRPGTGAVNTEAFF. The DNA of the CDR3 is TGTGCCACCAGGCCCGGGACAGGGGCAGTTAACACTGAAGCTTTCTTT.

This chain joins TRBV6-1 and TRBJ1-2; the D is unclear. Germline V lookup: CDR1 MNHNS, CDR2 SASEGT. This CDR3 region has 16 residues. V gave up 2 bases and J gave up 0 bases, with 13 bases separating them. The CDR3 nucleotides are TGTGCCAGCAGTGAAAGTACTGGAGGCCCTAACTATGGCTACACCTTC. It encodes CASSESTGGPNYGYTF.

Only a few counts were recorded for this clone. The chain has TRBV19 and TRBJ1-6, with TRBD1 identical over 8 bases. V lost 7 bases and J lost 9; bases outside the gene matches: 8. Per the germline V gene, CDR1 is LNHDA and CDR2 is SQIVND (reference sequence). This CDR3 is built from 14 residues. Here the CDR3 reads CASTRGQGGSPLHF. For the CDR3, the DNA is TGTGCCAGTACCAGGGGGCAGGGGGGTTCACCCCTCCACTTT.

This chain links TRBV15 with TRBJ2-5, with 10 nucleotides matching TRBD2. Trimming at V came to 3 bases and at J to 5 bases, leaving 12 bases not matched to a gene. Germline values: CDR1 LNHNV, CDR2 YYDKDF (reference sequence). This CDR3 contains 17 residues. The chain's CDR3 is CATSRALAGVLGETQYF. The DNA of the CDR3 is TGTGCCACCAGCAGGGCCCTAGCGGGGGTGTTGGGGGAGACCCAGTACTTC.

V gene TRBV5-1 combines with J gene TRBJ1-1, with 11 bases identical to TRBD1. Germline assignment: CDR1 SGHRS and CDR2 YFSETQ. J gave up 3 bases and V 0 bases, and 1 base lay outside the gene matches. The CDR3 consists of 15 residues. Written as DNA, the CDR3 is TGCGCCAGCAGCTTGGCGGGACAGGGGGACACTGAAGCTTTCTTT. Translated: CASSLAGQGDTEAFF. Variable domain in full (rest from reference TRBV5-1 and TRBJ1-1): KAGVTQTPRYLIKTRGQQVTLSCSPISGHRSVSWYQQTPGQGLQFLFEYFSETQRNKGNFPGRFSGRQFSNSRSEMNVSTLELGDSALYLCASSLAGQGDTEAFFGQGTRLTVV.

A few counts support this clone. The chain links TRBV5-1 to TRBJ1-1; no reliable D call. Germline V lookup: CDR1 SGHRS, CDR2 YFSETQ. The CDR3 contains 13 residues. V dropped 7 bases and J dropped 1 base, with 11 bases sitting between them. The CDR3 is CASCRDGNTEAFF. CDR3 coding DNA: TGCGCCAGCTGCCGCGATGGGAACACTGAAGCTTTCTTT.

The chain employs TRBV11-3 and TRBJ2-7; TRBD1 matches at 7 bases. CDR3 length: 15 residues. V trimming: 2 bases; J trimming: 1 base; junction bases outside the gene matches: 5. The germline V gene encodes CDR1 SGHNT and CDR2 YENEEA. Here the CDR3 reads CASSLSTGVSYEQYF. The CDR3 DNA follows: TGTGCCAGCAGCTTATCAACAGGGGTGTCCTACGAGCAGTACTTC.